A selection of T cell receptor beta chains follows, all from one sample in a study of blood T cell repertoires in COVID-19. TCRdb's copy holds only in-frame clones and misses some; the assay was immunoSEQ multiplex PCR. The sample holds approximately 290,000 clones; around 89% are singletons and the top ten take around 0.84%. The sequencing input was peripheral blood. The receptor source for this set is a man younger than 45 with acute or convalescent COVID-19. Each CDR3 is given without its conserved first and last residue.

v_call,cdr3_aa
TRBV19,ASSKVWTPNTEAF
TRBV28,ASSPRMGQGAAGANVLT
TRBV10-2,ASRDRAGEKLF
TRBV11-2,ASSATRGLETQY
TRBV28,ASSPQTGNTGELF
TRBV28,ASSWNRADTQY
TRBV18,ASSRAGVRADTQY
TRBV5-8,ASSFRTGPRALH
TRBV4-1,ASSQDPGDSEPTNEKLF
TRBV25-1,ASSERGSSYEQY
TRBV7-8,ASSSTGPGQAPADSPLH
TRBV5-1,ASSLRPGTGDQPQH
TRBV27,ASSLSVATGFEKLF
TRBV19,ASRGSHSGNTIY
TRBV12-3/TRBV12-4,ASSRTGYGYT
TRBV27,ASSLWAAQTTNEKLF
TRBV27,ASKYKGRANTEAF
TRBV6-6,ASRNRDTYGYT
TRBV4-1,ASSHPGQGSSPLH
TRBV5-1,ASSQKLGITEAF
TRBV4-1,ASSQFGDSIYNSPLH
TRBV28,ASSLYLVGRNTGELF
TRBV19,ASSNGGGTQY
TRBV4-1,ASSPTENSYNEQF